These T cell receptor beta chains were read from a single sample in a study of identical twins. TCRdb reprocessed the 5' RACE reads with MiXCR, giving one entry per CDR3 protein. Here the sample spans about 220,000 distinct CDR3 sequences, around 6.8% being singletons. These data were likewise used in another study, on yellow fever vaccine responses in identical twins.

Sequenced input: memory (CD45RO+) T cells sorted from blood. The origin of the receptors is a woman aged 18-30 years in good health. The CDR3 runs from the conserved cysteine through the conserved F or W. A D gene is named only where the DNA matches it firmly. Clone sizes are given selectively: once, few, many, or a class where the clone is expanded.

d_gene	abundance	v_gene	len	j_gene	CDR3nt	CDR3aa
TRBD1	many	TRBV11-2	15	TRBJ2-4	TGTGCCAGCAGCCCGGGACAGGGTTTTAAAAACATTCAGTACTTC	CASSPGQGFKNIQYF
NA	NA	TRBV24-1	16	TRBJ2-1	TGTGCCACCAGTGACACAGACACCTCCCCCTACAATGAGCAGTTCTTC	CATSDTDTSPYNEQFF
NA	NA	TRBV12-5	11	TRBJ2-5	TGTGCTAGTGGGGCTGAAGAGACCCAGTACTTC	CASGAEETQYF
NA	NA	TRBV28	15	TRBJ1-2	TGTGCCAGCAGTCCCTGGACAGTTCCTAACTATGGCTACACCTTC	CASSPWTVPNYGYTF
NA	few	TRBV19	16	TRBJ2-7	TGTGCCAGTAGTAAAATTAGCGGGACAGGGTTCGACGAGCAGTACTTC	CASSKISGTGFDEQYF
TRBD2	many	TRBV12-3/TRBV12-4	14	TRBJ2-2	TGTGCCAGCGGGTTAGCGGGAGTCTCCGGGGAGCTGTTTTTT	CASGLAGVSGELFF
NA	many	TRBV7-9	14	TRBJ2-2	TGTGCCAGCAGCCCGAGGTCGAACACCGGGGAGCTGTTTTTT	CASSPRSNTGELFF
NA	many	TRBV19	14	TRBJ1-1	TGTGCCAGTGTGAGGGGACGGGTACGAACTGAAGCTTTCTTT	CASVRGRVRTEAFF
NA	many	TRBV29-1	16	TRBJ2-7	TGCAGCAGTTGTGGCCGGACGGGGGAACTTTCCTACGAGCAGTACTTC	CSSCGRTGELSYEQYF
TRBD2	few	TRBV5-6	14	TRBJ2-2	TGTGCCAGCACCAGAGGACTAGCGGGCGGGGAGCTGTTTTTT	CASTRGLAGGELFF